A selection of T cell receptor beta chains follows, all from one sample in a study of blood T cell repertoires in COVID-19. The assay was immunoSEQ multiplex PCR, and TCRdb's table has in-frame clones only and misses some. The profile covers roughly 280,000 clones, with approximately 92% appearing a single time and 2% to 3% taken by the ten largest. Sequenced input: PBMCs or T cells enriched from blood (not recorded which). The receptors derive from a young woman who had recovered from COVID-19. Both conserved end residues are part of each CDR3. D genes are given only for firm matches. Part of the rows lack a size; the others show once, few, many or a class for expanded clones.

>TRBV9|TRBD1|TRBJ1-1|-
TGTGCCAGCAGCGTGGGACAGGGGGGAACTGAAGCTTTCTTT
CASSVGQGGTEAFF
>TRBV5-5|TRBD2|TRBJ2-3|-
TGTGCCAGCAGCTTGACTAGCGGGGGGGCGATTACGCAGTATTTT
CASSLTSGGAITQYF
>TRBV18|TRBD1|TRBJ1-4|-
TGTGCCAGCTCACAGGGACAGCTTGCAACTAATGAAAAACTGTTTTTT
CASSQGQLATNEKLFF
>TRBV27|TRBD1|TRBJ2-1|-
TGTGCCAGCAGTCCCGGACAGGGCTATTACAATGAGCAGTTCTTC
CASSPGQGYYNEQFF
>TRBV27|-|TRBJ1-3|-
TGTGCCAGCAGTCTAGCAGGGGCCGGGAACACCATATATTTT
CASSLAGAGNTIYF
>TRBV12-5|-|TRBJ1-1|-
TGTGCTAGTGGTTTTGTTTGTGGCGGGAACACTGAAGCTTTCTTT
CASGFVCGGNTEAFF
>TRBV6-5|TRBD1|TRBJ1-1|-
TGTGCCACCCAACAGGGGCTTGAAGCTTTCTTT
CATQQGLEAFF
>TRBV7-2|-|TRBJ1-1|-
TGTGCCAGCAGCTTAGTGGGGGGTGGGGCGAACACTGAAGCTTTCTTT
CASSLVGGGANTEAFF
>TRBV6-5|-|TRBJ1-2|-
TGTGCCAGCAGTTACCGTACACCAAACTATGGCTACACCTTC
CASSYRTPNYGYTF
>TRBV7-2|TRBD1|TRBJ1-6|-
TGTGCCAGCAGCGGACGGACAGGGTATAATTCACCCCTCCACTTT
CASSGRTGYNSPLHF
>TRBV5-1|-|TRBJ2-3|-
TGCGCCAGCAGCTTGGCCGTGAGCACAGATACGCAGTATTTT
CASSLAVSTDTQYF
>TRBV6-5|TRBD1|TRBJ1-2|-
TGTGCCAGCACCGGGACAGCGCCCTATGGCTACACCTTC
CASTGTAPYGYTF
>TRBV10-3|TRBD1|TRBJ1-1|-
TGTGCCATCAGTGACGGGACAGGAATGAACACTGAAGCTTTCTTT
CAISDGTGMNTEAFF
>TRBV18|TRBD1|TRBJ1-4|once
TGTGCCAGCTCACCCCGGGACAGGATAAATGAAAAACTGTTTTTT
CASSPRDRINEKLFF
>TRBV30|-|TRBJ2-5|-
TGTGCCTGGAGGGGGCGGCGGGAGACCCAGTACTTC
CAWRGRRETQYF
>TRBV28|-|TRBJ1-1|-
TGTGCCAGCAGTTCAGGCGTTGGGGGCGAGGACACTGAAGCTTTCTTT
CASSSGVGGEDTEAFF
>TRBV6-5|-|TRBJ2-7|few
TGTGCCAGCAGGTCTCGCCGCGGAGGGGAAGACGAGCAGTACTTC
CASRSRRGGEDEQYF